The next 19 T cell receptor beta chains were all read from a single sample in a study of post-analysis software for immune sequencing data. Points from the study as a whole: Included in a set of a handful of TRBV segments more frequent in patients than controls were TRBV5-6, TRBV5-1 and TRBV20-1.

No antigen has been identified for these receptors. Libraries were made from TCR beta cDNA, and they carried unique molecular identifiers. TCRdb ran MiXCR on the PCR reads and lists one entry per CDR3 protein. The repertoire holds approximately 460,000 distinct CDR3 sequences, with roughly 45% as singletons. What was sequenced was blood. The source of these receptors is a girl aged 5-17 years with multiple sclerosis.

Points on this clonotype: Mismatch with germline at one junction end may stem from a read error. J is TRBJ2-4 and V is TRBV4-2; D uncertain. The J call may be wrong; the DNA end is better matched by TRBJ2-7. The germline CDR1 and CDR2 sequences are LGHNA and YNFKEQ. The CDR3 sequence is 13 residues long. This CDR3 reads CTSSQGQTYEQYF. As DNA, the CDR3 is TGTACCAGCAGCCAAGGGCAGACTTACGAGCAGTACTTC.

The chain is built from TRBV5-1 and TRBJ1-6; the D is unclear. This CDR3 comprises 18 residues. V shed 0 bases and J shed 0 bases, with 13 bases lying between them. The germline V gene encodes CDR1 SGHRS and CDR2 YFSETQ. The CDR3: CASSLGAASSSYNSPLHF. The CDR3 bases are TGCGCCAGCAGCTTGGGGGCAGCTTCAAGCTCCTATAATTCACCCCTCCACTTT.

A few counts support this clonotype. CDR3 DNA sequence: TGTGCCAGCAGCGATACAGGGGACCAAGAGACCCAGTACTTC. As protein: CASSDTGDQETQYF. The V gene is TRBV11-2, the J gene TRBJ2-5; 7 bases are a match to TRBD1. The CDR3 runs to 14 residues. With V trimmed by 5 bases and J by 0 bases, 3 bases remained unmatched. The germline V gene encodes CDR1 SGHAT and CDR2 FQNNGV.

Only one count was recorded for this clonotype. The chain carries TRBV23-1 and TRBJ1-2; tentative D call: TRBD1 (5 bases). TRBV23-1 is annotated as an ORF whose role is uncertain. The CDR3 has 14 residues. The germline V and J ends were trimmed by 1 base and 3 bases, with 9 bases remaining between them. CDR3 bases: TGCGCCAGCAGTCAATTAGGAGGGGACTATGGCTACACCTTC. Amino acid sequence: CASSQLGGDYGYTF.

The J gene is TRBJ2-7, the V gene TRBV29-1; D remains unclear. Germline lookup yields CDR1 SQVTM and CDR2 ANQGSEA. The CDR3 runs to 12 residues. Trimming pared 3 bases from V and 2 bases from J, leaving 8 bases between. CDR3 protein: CSVELGTYEQYF. In DNA, the CDR3 is TGCAGCGTTGAGTTGGGGACCTACGAGCAGTACTTC.

The V gene is TRBV24-1, the J gene TRBJ2-5; possible D gene TRBD2, 5 bases. CDR1 is KGHDR, CDR2 SFDVKD, per germline. The CDR3 length is 13 residues. V gave up 5 bases and J gave up 5 bases, with 11 bases separating them. CDR3 DNA sequence: TGTGCCACCAGTGTCGGTAGCGAGGAGACCCAGTACTTC. Translating it yields CATSVGSEETQYF.

The CDR3 here is CASSAQGQGDEKLFF. CDR3 coding DNA: TGTGCCAGCAGCGCCCAGGGACAGGGAGACGAAAAACTGTTTTTT. The rearrangement joins TRBV9 to TRBJ1-4; 9 bases map to TRBD1. The V and J ends lost 3 bases and 8 bases, in that order; junction bases with no gene match: 8. The germline V gene encodes CDR1 SGDLS and CDR2 YYNGEE. This CDR3 comprises 15 residues.

The rearrangement links TRBV29-1 to TRBJ2-3; D could derive from TRBD1 or TRBD2 (5 bases each). The germline V and J ends were trimmed by 5 bases and 4 bases, with 13 bases remaining between them. CDR1 and CDR2 from the germline V gene are SQVTM and ANQGSEA. This CDR3 region has 13 residues. For the CDR3, the DNA is TGCAGCGTTTATTACCGGGACCCAGATACGCAGTATTTT. Protein product: CSVYYRDPDTQYF.

This CDR3 reads CAISESRDREETQYF. CDR3 in DNA: TGTGCCATCAGTGAGTCGAGGGACAGGGAAGAGACCCAGTACTTC. The chain carries TRBV10-3 and TRBJ2-5; 9 nucleotides match TRBD1. Germline loops: CDR1 ENHRY, CDR2 SYGVKD. V shed 0 bases, J shed 3 bases, and the junction held 2 bases outside the gene matches. The CDR3 runs 15 residues.

This chain joins TRBV24-1 and TRBJ2-3, with D hard to call. Germline V CDR1 and CDR2: KGHDR, SFDVKD. V was cut by 0 bases and J by 2 bases, with 8 bases left in between. The CDR3 has 15 amino acids. The CDR3 is CATSDLHLNTDTQYF. Written as DNA, the CDR3 is TGTGCCACCAGTGATTTGCACCTGAACACAGATACGCAGTATTTT.

This clonotype was detected a few times. The V and J genes are TRBV6-5 and TRBJ2-7; TRBD2 agrees at 12 bases. The CDR3 has 15 amino acids. Germline trimming cut 5 bases from V and 5 bases from J; bases unmatched to any gene: 7. The germline V gene encodes CDR1 MNHEY and CDR2 SVGAGI. The CDR3 sequence is CASSSRTSGVNEQYF. The CDR3 nucleotides read TGTGCCAGCAGTAGCCGGACTAGCGGGGTAAACGAGCAGTACTTC.

This clonotype was seen repeatedly, ten times or more. The rearrangement links TRBV11-1 to TRBJ2-5; D gene unclear. The V gene's germline CDR1 is SGHAT and CDR2 FQDESV (reference sequence). The CDR3 loop spans 13 amino acids. V lost 6 bases and J 0 bases, leaving 8 bases between the germline ends. The CDR3 DNA follows: TGTGCCAGCAGTTTCGGTTACCAAGAGACCCAGTACTTC. This codes for CASSFGYQETQYF.

This clonotype was seen repeatedly, ten times or more. A junction end diverges from the germline sequence, so it may reflect a read error. The rearrangement joins TRBV5-1 to TRBJ1-1; maybe TRBD1 (5 bases). CDR1 SGHRS and CDR2 YFSETQ come from the germline V gene. The CDR3 runs 14 residues. In DNA form, the CDR3 reads TGTGCCAGCAGTCCCGGGACGGCGAACACTGAAGCTTTCTTT. It is translated as CASSPGTANTEAFF.

The V call is TRBV5-1, the J call TRBJ2-1; the D gene could be TRBD1 or TRBD2 (6 bases each). This CDR3 is built from 14 residues. The ends were cut back, 4 bases at V and 10 bases at J, with 18 bases in the middle. Germline V gives CDR1 SGHRS, CDR2 YFSETQ. This CDR3 is CASSLEGRRGEQFF. DNA of the CDR3: TGCGCCAGCAGCCTTGAGGGGAGGAGGGGGGAGCAGTTCTTC.

Only a few counts were recorded for this clonotype. The chain employs TRBV6-1 and TRBJ2-7; D remains ambiguous. Germline values: CDR1 MNHNS, CDR2 SASEGT. V was clipped by 3 bases and J by 6 bases, with 9 bases between them. The CDR3 length is 12 residues. For the CDR3, the DNA is TGTGCCAGCAGTGAGAACAGCAGCGAGCAGTACTTC. As protein: CASSENSSEQYF.

The genes are TRBV6-5 and TRBJ2-4, with 7 bases identical to TRBD2. V shed 0 bases, J shed 8 bases, and the junction held 4 bases outside the gene matches. The germline V gene encodes CDR1 MNHEY and CDR2 SVGAGI. The CDR3 is 14 residues long. CDR3 bases: TGTGCCAGCAGTTACTCCCGGGGGGAGGACATTCAGTACTTC. Amino acids: CASSYSRGEDIQYF.

The chain couples TRBV4-1 to TRBJ2-7, with 7 nucleotides matching TRBD1. The V gene's germline CDR1 is MGHRA and CDR2 YSYEKL. Unmatched junction bases numbered 14, after V lost 3 bases and J lost 3 bases. The CDR3 totals 17 residues. Here the CDR3 DNA reads TGCGCCAGCAGCCACGAATCCGGACAGGCCCAACTCTACGAGCAGTACTTC. Translation gives CASSHESGQAQLYEQYF.

This chain uses TRBV6-4 with TRBJ1-1, with a weak D call TRBD1 (6 bases). Deletions cut 5 bases from V and 4 bases from J, with 14 bases between. Germline values: CDR1 MRHNA, CDR2 SNTAGT. The CDR3 loop spans 14 amino acids. CDR3 coding DNA: TGTGCCAGCAGTTCACAGGGAAGGGGCACTGAAGCTTTCTTT. Protein: CASSSQGRGTEAFF.

This clonotype has only one observation. Its ends do not fully match the called genes, so a read error is possible. This chain connects TRBV29-1 to TRBJ1-2; D might be TRBD1 (5 bases). Germline V gene data show CDR1 as SQVTM and CDR2 as ANQGSEA. This CDR3 has 11 residues. This chain's CDR3 is CSVESRDGCTF. CDR3 sequence (DNA): TGCAGCGTTGAATCCAGGGATGGCTGCACCTTC. The full variable domain, in which reference TRBV29-1 and TRBJ1-2 provide the parts outside the CDR3, is SAVISQKPSRDICQRGTSLTIQCQVDSQVTMMFWYRQQPGQSLTLIATANQGSEATYESGFVIDKFPISRPNLTFSTLTVSNMSPEDSSIYLCSVESRDGCTFGSGTRLTVV.